The clone carrying this TCR beta chain has at least ten counts. This entry belongs to a study of blood T cell repertoires in COVID-19. About the research overall: Samples representing acute and convalescent COVID-19 were sourced from the United States, Italy and Spain.

Germline assignment: CDR1 SGHNT and CDR2 YYREEE (reference sequence). Trimming pared 3 bases from V and 0 bases from J, leaving 10 bases between. This CDR3 contains 14 residues. How the authors handled the data: It was from reference gene primer amplification that nucleated cell counts were estimated. Clones were sequenced by immunoSEQ multiplex PCR, and TCRdb holds only the in-frame ones, with some missing. The V and J calls and the clone size are those of that table, but D and trimming were determined from the DNA. This table holds 200,000 to 250,000 clones, approximately 90% found once. Sequenced input: PBMCs or T cells enriched from blood (not recorded which). The source is a woman in her 40s with acute COVID-19. V is TRBV5-4 and J is TRBJ2-7; D unresolved. The CDR3 nucleotides are TGTGCCAGCAGCTCCCTCACCAGCTCCTACGAGCAGTACTTC. This codes for CASSSLTSSYEQYF. The variable domain in full, completed from reference TRBV5-4 and TRBJ2-7, reads ETGVTQSPTHLIKTRGQQVTLRCSSQSGHNTVSWYQQALGQGPQFIFQYYREEENGRGNFPPRFSGLQFPNYSSELNVNALELDDSALYLCASSSLTSSYEQYFGPGTRLTVT.